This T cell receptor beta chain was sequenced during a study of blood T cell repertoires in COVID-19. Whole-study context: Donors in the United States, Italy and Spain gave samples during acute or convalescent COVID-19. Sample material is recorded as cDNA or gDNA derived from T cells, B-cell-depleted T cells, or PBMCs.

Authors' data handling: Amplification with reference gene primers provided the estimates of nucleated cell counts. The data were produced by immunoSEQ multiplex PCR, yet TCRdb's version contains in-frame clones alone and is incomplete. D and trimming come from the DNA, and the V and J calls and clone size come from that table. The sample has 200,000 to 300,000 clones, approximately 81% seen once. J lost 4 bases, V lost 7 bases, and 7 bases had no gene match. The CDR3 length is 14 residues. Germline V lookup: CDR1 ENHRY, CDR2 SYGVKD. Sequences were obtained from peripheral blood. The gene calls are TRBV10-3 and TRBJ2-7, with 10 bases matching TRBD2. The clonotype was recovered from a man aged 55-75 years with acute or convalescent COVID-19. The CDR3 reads CAIKTSGEDYEQYF. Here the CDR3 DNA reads TGTGCCATCAAAACTAGCGGGGAGGATTACGAGCAGTACTTC.